This passage covers 26 T cell receptor beta chains from one sample sequenced in a study of control samples from healthy donors and cancer patients. Profiled with immunoSEQ multiplex PCR; TCRdb holds only in-frame clones, not every one. The sample yields about 120,000 clones, roughly nine tenths seen once. The specimen was PBMCs. The receptors were gathered from a woman in her 50s with colorectal cancer.

The genes are TRBV29-1 and TRBJ1-1; D gene unclear. Germline CDR1 reads SQVTM; CDR2 reads ANQGSEA. Between the trimmed V and J ends, which lost 3 bases and 4 bases, there was a span of 12 bases. This CDR3 spans 13 amino acids. The CDR3 here is CSVDATMFTEAFF. Here the CDR3 DNA reads TGCAGCGTTGACGCCACCATGTTCACTGAAGCTTTCTTT.

This chain joins TRBV2 and TRBJ2-3; unclear D gene. Trimming cost V 8 bases and J 13 bases, with 25 bases left between them. CDR1 and CDR2 from the germline V gene are SNHLY and FYNNEI. This CDR3 is 14 amino acids long. CDR3 nucleotide sequence: TGTGCCAGCGTAGATGAAATGGACGGATTAAAAGAGTATTTT. It translates to CASVDEMDGLKEYF. Full variable domain (remainder filled in from reference TRBV2 and TRBJ2-3): EPEVTQTPSHQVTQMGQEVILRCVPISNHLYFYWYRQILGQKVEFLVSFYNNEISEKSEIFDDQFSVERPDGSNFTLKIRSTKLEDSAMYFCASVDEMDGLKEYFGPGTRLTVL.

The chain employs TRBV25-1 and TRBJ2-3, with D possibly being TRBD2 (7 bases). The CDR3 length is 17 residues. V gave up 5 bases and J gave up 6 bases, with 24 bases separating them. The germline V gene has CDR1 MGHDK and CDR2 SYGVNS. CDR3 in DNA: TGTGCCAGCAGTCCCCTCAAGGGGGAGGGGACCCCCGATACGCAGTATTTT. As protein: CASSPLKGEGTPDTQYF.

This rearrangement joins TRBV6-6 to TRBJ1-2; 7 bases match TRBD1. Germline CDR1 is MNHNY and CDR2 is SVGAGI (reference sequence). There are 15 residues in the CDR3. The V gene end was trimmed by 5 bases and the J gene end by 8 bases; junction bases not matched to a gene: 14. For the CDR3, the DNA is TGTGCCAGCAGTACGAGACAGGGCGGTAGTAAGGGCTACACCTTC. Its protein product is CASSTRQGGSKGYTF.

The V and J genes are TRBV10-3 and TRBJ1-5; no clear D. CDR1 ENHRY and CDR2 SYGVKD come from the germline V gene. There are 14 residues in the CDR3. Trimming pared 4 bases from V and 3 bases from J, leaving 10 bases between. CDR3 nucleotide sequence: TGTGCCATCAGTGGAACAGTATCCAATCAGCCCCAGCATTTT. Protein: CAISGTVSNQPQHF.

The chain recombines TRBV13 with TRBJ1-4, with a possible D match to TRBD1 (5 bases). The CDR3 has 19 amino acids. The V end was cut by 0 bases, the J end by 0 bases, with 17 bases between. Germline-derived CDR1 and CDR2 are PRHDT and FYEKMQ (reference sequence). The CDR3 is CASSLGGGWGDATNEKLFF. CDR3 nucleotide sequence: TGTGCCAGCAGCTTAGGCGGGGGATGGGGAGATGCAACTAATGAAAAACTGTTTTTT.

V usage is TRBV29-1 and J usage is TRBJ1-5; 10 bases line up with TRBD1. Losses at the gene ends were 1 base for V and 1 base for J; bases not matched to a gene: 7. The CDR3 contains 17 residues. CDR1 and CDR2 from the germline V gene are SQVTM and ANQGSEA. The CDR3 DNA reads as TGCAGCGTTGAAGCCCCCAGACAGGGGGCGAGCAATCAGCCCCAGCATTTT. This sequence encodes CSVEAPRQGASNQPQHF.

This chain's CDR3 is CASSKVTTAEAFF. DNA of the CDR3: TGTGCCAGCAGCAAAGTGACGACAGCAGAAGCTTTCTTT. The chain employs TRBV5-5 and TRBJ1-1; maybe TRBD1 (5 bases). The CDR3 consists of 13 residues. The V gene lost 4 bases and the J gene lost 8 bases, with 15 bases spanning the gap. Germline values: CDR1 SGHKS, CDR2 YYEKEE (reference sequence).

This chain connects TRBV7-3 to TRBJ2-2; 7 nucleotides align to TRBD1. From germline, CDR1 is SGHTA and CDR2 FQGTGA. Germline trimming cut 1 base from V and 3 bases from J; bases unmatched to any gene: 5. The CDR3 sequence is 16 residues long. CDR3 protein: CASSLNHRGDTGELFF. CDR3 coding DNA: TGTGCCAGCAGCTTAAATCACAGGGGAGACACCGGGGAGCTGTTTTTT.

V usage is TRBV7-8 and J usage is TRBJ2-1; D is perhaps TRBD1 (5 bases). Germline assignment: CDR1 SGHVS and CDR2 FQNEAQ. The CDR3 contains 13 residues. With 4 bases removed from V and 4 bases from J, the gap between germline ends came to 8 bases. For the CDR3, the DNA is TGTGCCAGCAGCTCTCAGGGTTACAATGAGCAGTTCTTC. Translated, it gives CASSSQGYNEQFF.

The CDR3 DNA reads TGTGCCAGCAGTGGAATTAACACCGGGGAGCTGTTTTTT. As protein: CASSGINTGELFF. The chain carries TRBV2 and TRBJ2-2; D unresolved. This CDR3 is built from 13 residues. The germline V and J ends were trimmed by 4 bases and 2 bases, with 5 bases remaining between them. CDR1 and CDR2 from the germline V gene are SNHLY and FYNNEI.

This chain uses TRBV30 with TRBJ1-2; D ambiguous. The CDR3 totals 16 residues. Between the trimmed V and J ends, which lost 2 bases and 1 base, there was a span of 17 bases. CDR1 and CDR2 (germline): GTSNPN, SVGIG (reference sequence). The CDR3 region has the DNA TGTGCCTGGAGTCAGTATATGGTTCGGGATAACTATGGCTACACCTTC. Its protein is CAWSQYMVRDNYGYTF.

The chain uses TRBV6-5 and TRBJ1-1; 7 positions match TRBD1. There are 14 residues in the CDR3. The V and J ends lost 6 bases and 0 bases, in that order; junction bases with no gene match: 4. Germline V CDR1 and CDR2: MNHEY, SVGAGI. The CDR3 is CASRRGQLNTEAFF. CDR3 bases: TGTGCCAGCAGAAGGGGACAGCTGAACACTGAAGCTTTCTTT.

The V call is TRBV3-1 (or the pseudogene TRBV3-2), the J call TRBJ2-1; tentative D call: TRBD2 (6 bases). The germline V gene encodes CDR1 LGHDT and CDR2 YNNKEL (reference sequence). This CDR3 comprises 18 residues. The V and J ends lost 4 bases and 3 bases respectively, with 22 bases between them. This chain's CDR3 is CASSLTGGGATFYNEQFF. DNA for the CDR3: TGTGCCAGCAGCCTTACGGGTGGAGGGGCGACGTTCTACAATGAGCAGTTCTTC.

The gene calls are TRBV6-1 and TRBJ2-1; D is ambiguous. Germline V gene lookup returns CDR1 MNHNS and CDR2 SASEGT. V shed 1 base and J shed 2 bases, with 9 bases lying between them. The CDR3 totals 15 residues. The CDR3 bases are TGTGCCAGCAGTGAAGTGCCAGACGCCTACAATGAGCAGTTCTTC. It specifies CASSEVPDAYNEQFF.

The sample holds a few counts of this clone. The V call is TRBV18, the J call TRBJ2-1, with 14 bases identical to TRBD2. CDR3 length equals 21 residues. Losses at the gene ends were 3 bases for V and 0 bases for J; bases not matched to a gene: 13. Germline CDR1 KGHSH, CDR2 LQKENI. The CDR3 nucleotides read TGTGCCAGCTCACCTAAGAAACCCGGACTAGCGGGAGGTCGCTCCTACAATGAGCAGTTCTTC. It encodes CASSPKKPGLAGGRSYNEQFF.

The V gene is TRBV29-1, the J gene TRBJ2-5, with TRBD2 matching over 10 bases. J lost 4 bases, V lost 5 bases, and 10 bases had no gene match. The germline V gene encodes CDR1 SQVTM and CDR2 ANQGSEA. The CDR3 has 15 residues. The chain's CDR3 is CSVTLAGATRETQYF. CDR3 DNA sequence: TGCAGCGTTACGCTAGCGGGAGCAACGAGAGAGACCCAGTACTTC.

The table lists this clone with a few counts. V is TRBV28 and J is TRBJ1-2; 7 bases match TRBD1. The CDR3 is 14 residues long. V was clipped by 2 bases and J by 9 bases; unmatched bases: 9. Looked up from germline, CDR1 is MDHEN and CDR2 is SYDVKM. DNA of the CDR3: TGTGCCAGCAGTTTAGTAAGGGGGCCTCGTAGCTACACCTTC. This codes for CASSLVRGPRSYTF.

The V gene is TRBV19, the J gene TRBJ2-7; no clear D gene. CDR1 is LNHDA, CDR2 SQIVND, per germline (reference sequence). Trimming took off 5 bases at V and 3 bases at J, with 14 bases between the two ends. The CDR3 has 14 amino acids. CDR3 amino acids: CASSPTETSYEQYF. Written as DNA, the CDR3 is TGTGCCAGTAGTCCAACAGAAACCAGCTACGAGCAGTACTTC.

The sample holds one count of this clone. This chain joins TRBV2 and TRBJ2-3; D possibly corresponds to TRBD1 (5 bases). The CDR3 covers 11 residues. CDR1 SNHLY and CDR2 FYNNEI come from the germline V gene. Deletions cut 7 bases from V and 5 bases from J, with 7 bases between. The CDR3 loop reads CASTQGDTQYF. CDR3 DNA: TGTGCCAGCACCCAGGGAGATACGCAGTATTTT. The whole variable domain, remainder taken from reference TRBV2 and TRBJ2-3, is EPEVTQTPSHQVTQMGQEVILRCVPISNHLYFYWYRQILGQKVEFLVSFYNNEISEKSEIFDDQFSVERPDGSNFTLKIRSTKLEDSAMYFCASTQGDTQYFGPGTRLTVL.

This clone was seen a few times. J is TRBJ2-1 and V is TRBV6-2 or TRBV6-3; D gene unclear. The V gene's germline CDR1 is MNHEY and CDR2 SVGEGT. CDR3 length: 14 amino acids. V dropped 3 bases and J dropped 5 bases, with 11 bases sitting between them. The CDR3 nucleotides read TGTGCCAGCAGTTATGTACTCTACGACAATGAGCAGTTCTTC. Its protein is CASSYVLYDNEQFF.

The gene calls are TRBV5-5 and TRBJ2-2; tentative D call: TRBD2 (6 bases). Germline V CDR1 and CDR2: SGHKS, YYEKEE (reference sequence). The CDR3 is 14 residues long. The V end lost 6 bases, the J end lost 6 bases, and 15 bases lay between the germline ends. CDR3 in amino acids: CASNPSVGSGELFF. CDR3 sequence (DNA): TGTGCCAGCAACCCTAGCGTTGGGTCCGGGGAGCTGTTTTTT.

This clone was detected only once. The rearrangement uses TRBV5-6 and TRBJ2-7, with a tentative D call TRBD1 (6 bases). V dropped 5 bases and J dropped 3 bases, with 12 bases sitting between them. This CDR3 has 13 residues. The germline V gene has CDR1 SGHDT and CDR2 YYEEEE. CDR3 sequence reads: CASRAGTYYEQYF. The CDR3 nucleotides read TGTGCCAGCAGGGCCGGGACATACTACGAGCAGTACTTC.

This chain joins TRBV3-1 (or the pseudogene TRBV3-2) and TRBJ2-2; D gene ambiguous. V lost 3 bases, J lost 6 bases, and 11 bases lay in between. Germline V gene data show CDR1 as LGHDT and CDR2 as YNNKEL (reference sequence). This CDR3 has 14 residues. CDR3 in amino acids: CASSQNIGAGELFF. The CDR3 coding sequence is TGTGCCAGCAGCCAGAATATTGGGGCCGGGGAGCTGTTTTTT.

The rearrangement links TRBV5-1 to TRBJ1-2; D is possibly TRBD1 (6 bases). Trimming left V 4 bases short and J 8 bases short, with 18 bases between. The germline gives CDR1 SGHRS, CDR2 YFSETQ. There are 14 residues in the CDR3. The CDR3 spells CASSPVQGYGGYTF. For the CDR3, the DNA is TGCGCCAGCAGCCCGGTCCAGGGGTATGGGGGCTACACCTTC.

This chain connects TRBV10-3 to TRBJ1-1; TRBD1 is a possible D gene (5 bases). Germline assignment: CDR1 ENHRY and CDR2 SYGVKD. The V and J ends lost 3 bases and 1 base respectively, with 9 bases between them. The CDR3 consists of 14 residues. This chain's CDR3 is CAISDPGQNTEAFF. The CDR3 DNA reads TGTGCCATCAGTGACCCGGGGCAGAACACTGAAGCTTTCTTT.